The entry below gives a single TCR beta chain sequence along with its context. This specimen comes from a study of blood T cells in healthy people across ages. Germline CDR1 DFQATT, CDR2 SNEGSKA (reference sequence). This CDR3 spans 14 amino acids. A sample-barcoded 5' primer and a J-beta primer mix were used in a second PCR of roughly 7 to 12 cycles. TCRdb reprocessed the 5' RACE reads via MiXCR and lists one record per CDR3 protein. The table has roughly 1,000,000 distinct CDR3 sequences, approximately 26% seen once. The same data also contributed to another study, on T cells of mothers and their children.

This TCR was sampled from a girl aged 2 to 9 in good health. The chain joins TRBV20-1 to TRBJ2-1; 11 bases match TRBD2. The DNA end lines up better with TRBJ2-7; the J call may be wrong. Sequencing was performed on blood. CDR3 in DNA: TGCAGTGCGGAACTAGCGGGAGTTTGGAACGAGCAGTACTTC. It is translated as CSAELAGVWNEQYF.